Following are 18 T cell receptor beta chains from one sample sequenced in a study of T cell responses to AZD1222 COVID-19 vaccine. Profiling relied on immunoSEQ multiplex PCR, and the TCRdb table lists in-frame clones only, not all of them. The repertoire includes some 120,000 clones, more than 70% of them detected once, and roughly 4.4% sits in the top ten. The material was peripheral blood, obtained 28 days after the second AZD1222 dose. Every receptor here comes from an adult who received the AZD1222 COVID-19 vaccine.

The chain has TRBV6-6 and TRBJ2-2; a weak D match, TRBD1 (6 bases). Germline CDR1 reads MNHNY; CDR2 reads SVGAGI (reference sequence). The CDR3 is 15 residues long. Trimming cost V 2 bases and J 8 bases, with 15 bases left between them. The CDR3 here is CASSYLNRVAGELFF. In nucleotides, the CDR3 is TGTGCCAGCAGTTACCTGAACAGGGTCGCGGGGGAGCTGTTTTTT.

The chain couples TRBV5-1 to TRBJ2-5; 8 bases are a match to TRBD2. V lost 5 bases, J lost 0 bases, and 3 bases stayed unmatched. CDR3 size: 14 residues. Germline lookup yields CDR1 SGHRS and CDR2 YFSETQ. The CDR3 loop is CASRPGGNQETQYF. CDR3 sequence (DNA): TGCGCCAGCAGGCCGGGGGGGAACCAAGAGACCCAGTACTTC.

This clone occurred a few times. The rearrangement links TRBV5-4 to TRBJ2-7, with D perhaps being TRBD1 or TRBD2 (5 bases each). Germline values: CDR1 SGHNT, CDR2 YYREEE (reference sequence). V was trimmed by 4 bases and J by 6 bases, leaving 20 bases between them. This CDR3 spans 15 amino acids. For the CDR3, the DNA is TGTGCCAGCAGCGCTCCGGGGCCATATGGGGGCGAGCAGTACTTC. Its protein product is CASSAPGPYGGEQYF.

A note on this clone: The sample holds other DNA sequences that translate to the same CDR3. J is TRBJ2-3 and V is TRBV24-1, with 7 bases that match TRBD1. This CDR3 comprises 15 residues. The germline V gene encodes CDR1 KGHDR and CDR2 SFDVKD. V dropped 3 bases and J dropped 1; count of bases not matched to a gene: 3. CDR3 coding DNA: TGTGCCACCAGTGATCCCGGACAGGGCACAGATACGCAGTATTTT. Translating gives CATSDPGQGTDTQYF.

This chain links TRBV9 with TRBJ1-2, with 8 bases aligning to TRBD1. The CDR3 length is 14 residues. Germline CDR1 is SGDLS and CDR2 is YYNGEE. The V and J ends lost 2 bases and 9 bases, in that order; junction bases with no gene match: 9. This chain's CDR3 is CASSVTGEEASYTF. The CDR3 coding sequence is TGTGCCAGCAGCGTGACAGGGGAGGAAGCGAGCTACACCTTC.

The J gene is TRBJ1-2, the V gene TRBV5-4, with 7 bases aligning to TRBD1. Germline CDR1 reads SGHNT; CDR2 reads YYREEE (reference sequence). CDR3 length: 15 amino acids. J gave up 4 bases and V 0 bases, and 6 bases lay outside the gene matches. CDR3 nucleotides: TGTGCCAGCAGCTTGGTAACCGGGACAGTCTATGGCTACACCTTC. The encoded protein is CASSLVTGTVYGYTF.

This clone is a singleton in its sample. This chain connects TRBV2 to TRBJ1-1; D is uncertain. V was shortened by 2 bases and J by 7 bases, with 14 bases between the two germline ends. This CDR3 has 14 amino acids. CDR1 and CDR2 (germline): SNHLY, FYNNEI. DNA of the CDR3: TGTGCCAGCAGTGAATATAATATGGCAGGTGAAGCTTTCTTT. Protein: CASSEYNMAGEAFF.

The chain employs TRBV5-6 and TRBJ1-3; possible D gene TRBD1, 6 bases. V lost 2 bases and J 0 bases, leaving 15 bases between the germline ends. This CDR3 contains 17 residues. Germline V gene sequence: CDR1 SGHDT, CDR2 YYEEEE. For the CDR3, the DNA is TGTGCCAGCAGCTTAGAAAGACAGGCCTACTCTGGAAACACCATATATTTT. It translates to CASSLERQAYSGNTIYF.

This chain links TRBV3-1 (or the pseudogene TRBV3-2) with TRBJ2-5; D is unresolved. Germline V gene lookup returns CDR1 LGHDT and CDR2 YNNKEL (reference sequence). There are 14 residues in the CDR3. V lost 4 bases, J lost 4 bases, and 13 bases lay in between. The CDR3: CASSPRPNGETQYF. The CDR3 coding sequence is TGTGCCAGCAGCCCACGCCCAAATGGAGAGACCCAGTACTTC.

This sequence joins TRBV11-2 and TRBJ2-1; D is perhaps TRBD1 or TRBD2 (5 bases each). This CDR3 is built from 16 residues. Germline V gene lookup returns CDR1 SGHAT and CDR2 FQNNGV. V lost 5 bases and J 3 bases, leaving 17 bases between the germline ends. The CDR3 coding sequence is TGTGCCAGCAGCACCAGAGGGGCAGGGAGCTACAATGAGCAGTTCTTC. This encodes CASSTRGAGSYNEQFF. The full variable domain, with the rest looked up from reference TRBV11-2 and TRBJ2-1, is EAGVAQSPRYKIIEKRQSVAFWCNPISGHATLYWYQQILGQGPKLLIQFQNNGVVDDSQLPKDRFSAERLKGVDSTLKIQPAKLEDSAVYLCASSTRGAGSYNEQFFGPGTRLTVL.

This chain joins TRBV24-1 and TRBJ1-4; 10 bases line up with TRBD1. Germline V gives CDR1 KGHDR, CDR2 SFDVKD. V lost 9 bases to trimming and J lost 8 bases; unmatched junction nucleotides: 5. CDR3 length: 13 residues. This chain's CDR3 is CATRDRGGEKLFF. CDR3 sequence (DNA): TGTGCCACCCGGGACAGGGGAGGGGAAAAACTGTTTTTT.

The chain has TRBV19 and TRBJ2-2; possible D gene TRBD2, 5 bases. The CDR3 consists of 13 residues. Trimming shortened V by 6 bases and J by 7 bases, and 12 bases separated the two germline ends. Germline lookup yields CDR1 LNHDA and CDR2 SQIVND (reference sequence). CDR3 nucleotide sequence: TGTGCCAGTAGGAACCAAGGAGGCGGGGAGCTGTTTTTT. This encodes CASRNQGGGELFF.

V usage is TRBV5-1 and J usage is TRBJ2-7, with D uncertain. V lost 0 bases to trimming and J lost 0 bases, with 16 bases between them. Germline CDR1 and CDR2: SGHRS and YFSETQ. There are 17 residues in the CDR3. The CDR3 DNA sequence: TGCGCCAGCAGCTTGGCCCTAGGCGGCCCGGGCTCCTACGAGCAGTACTTC. It is translated as CASSLALGGPGSYEQYF.

The CDR3 coding sequence is TGCGCCAGCAGTGATCTGGGGGTCCCTAAGGATACGCAGTATTTT. Translated: CASSDLGVPKDTQYF. This chain uses TRBV10-2 with TRBJ2-3; either TRBD1 or TRBD2 may supply D (5 bases each). V lost 3 bases, J lost 6 bases, and 16 bases lay in between. Germline V gene lookup returns CDR1 WSHSY and CDR2 SAAADI. The CDR3 consists of 15 residues.

The chain uses TRBV30 and TRBJ2-7, with D tentatively TRBD1 (7 bases). The CDR3 is 13 amino acids. V lost 3 bases and J 9 bases, leaving 18 bases between the germline ends. Germline values: CDR1 GTSNPN, CDR2 SVGIG (reference sequence). DNA of the CDR3: TGTGCCTGGAGCGGGGGAGTGCCAGGGGGGCAGTACTTC. Translating gives CAWSGGVPGGQYF.

The chain links TRBV19 to TRBJ2-2, with 12 bases matching TRBD1. The CDR3 extends over 16 amino acids. Trimming took 5 bases from V and 7 from J; bases not matched to a gene: 8. Germline CDR1 and CDR2: LNHDA and SQIVND (reference sequence). The CDR3 DNA reads TGTGCCAGTAGTCCTCGCGGGACAGGGGGCATCGGGGAGCTGTTTTTT. As protein: CASSPRGTGGIGELFF.

The chain is built from TRBV7-9 and TRBJ2-7; D not resolved. This CDR3 has 14 amino acids. Germline CDR1 and CDR2: SEHNR and FQNEAQ (reference sequence). V lost 3 bases to trimming and J lost 1 base, with 10 bases between them. CDR3 residues: CASSFSGVSYEQYF. The CDR3 DNA reads TGTGCCAGCAGCTTTAGTGGGGTATCCTACGAGCAGTACTTC.

This chain uses TRBV29-1 with TRBJ1-5, with TRBD1 matching over 7 bases. Losses at the gene ends were 4 bases for V and 4 bases for J; bases not matched to a gene: 1. In germline, CDR1 is SQVTM, CDR2 ANQGSEA. This CDR3 region has 12 residues. CDR3 amino acids: CSVVTGNQPQHF. CDR3 nucleotides: TGCAGCGTTGTGACAGGGAATCAGCCCCAGCATTTT.